These T cell receptor beta chains were read from a single sample in a study of blood T cell repertoires in COVID-19. This table comes from immunoSEQ multiplex PCR, and its TCRdb copy is limited to in-frame clones, with some not included. The sample yields around 30,000 clones, 89% seen once. Source material: peripheral blood. All receptors come from a woman aged 40 to 50 with active or convalescent COVID-19. CDR3s include the opening cysteine and the closing phenylalanine or tryptophan. The order of the fields is D gene, V gene, clone size, CDR3 length, J gene, CDR3 DNA, CDR3 protein. A D gene is named only where the DNA matches it firmly. The size of a clone is reported for some rows only, either as once, few or many, or as a class for expanded clones.

.	TRBV5-4	.	15	TRBJ2-3	TGTGCCAGCAGCCCCCGGGGTCCTCGGGCAGATACGCAGTATTTT	CASSPRGPRADTQYF
.	TRBV6-6	.	13	TRBJ1-2	TGTGCCAGCAGTTACGGGGAGGGCTATGGCTACACCTTC	CASSYGEGYGYTF
.	TRBV11-2	once	15	TRBJ1-4	TGTGCCAGCAGCTCACAGCTGACAACTAATGAAAAACTGTTTTTT	CASSSQLTTNEKLFF
.	TRBV30	.	14	TRBJ1-6	TGTGCCTGGGGGAGGGCTCGTAGTAATTCACCCCTCCACTTT	CAWGRARSNSPLHF
.	TRBV7-8	once	15	TRBJ1-4	TGTGCCAGCAGCCCGCTAGGGGTTTCTAATGAAAAACTGTTTTTT	CASSPLGVSNEKLFF
TRBD1	TRBV25-1	.	16	TRBJ2-1	TGTGCCAGCAGCCCCTCCGGGACAGAGATATACAATGAGCAGTTCTTC	CASSPSGTEIYNEQFF
.	TRBV25-1	.	15	TRBJ1-1	TGTGCCAGCAGTGATTTTACAGCTCAGAACACTGAAGCTTTCTTT	CASSDFTAQNTEAFF
.	TRBV5-6	.	16	TRBJ1-2	TGTGCCAGCAGCTCCACCCCGGACAGAAATATTTATGGCTACACCTTC	CASSSTPDRNIYGYTF
TRBD2	TRBV7-2	once	15	TRBJ2-3	TGTGCCAGCAGCTTAGCGGGGAGGGACACAGATACGCAGTATTTT	CASSLAGRDTDTQYF
TRBD2	TRBV27	once	16	TRBJ2-3	TGTGCCAGCAGGCCGAGGGGACTAGCGCACACAGATACGCAGTATTTT	CASRPRGLAHTDTQYF
.	TRBV19	.	11	TRBJ2-1	TGTGCCAGTAGCGGGATATCCGGCCCGTTCTTC	CASSGISGPFF
TRBD1	TRBV5-1	.	16	TRBJ1-2	TGCGCCAGCAGCTTGGACTCAGGGGGCGGCTACTATGGCTACACCTTC	CASSLDSGGGYYGYTF
.	TRBV19	few	13	TRBJ2-1	TGTGCCAGTAGTATACGGGTAGTAACAGAGCAGTTCTTC	CASSIRVVTEQFF
.	TRBV6-2/TRBV6-3	.	16	TRBJ2-2	TGTGCCAGCAGCTCGCGCCGGCAGGGGAACACCGGGGAGCTGTTTTTT	CASSSRRQGNTGELFF
.	TRBV30	.	12	TRBJ2-7	TGTGCCTGGAGTCTCTCCTCCCTCGAGCAGTACTTC	CAWSLSSLEQYF
.	TRBV7-9	.	15	TRBJ2-6	TGTGCCAGCCTCGACAGAACCTTTGGGGCCAACGTCCTGACTTTC	CASLDRTFGANVLTF
.	TRBV10-3	once	14	TRBJ2-7	TGTGCCATCAGTGAGTCTCTAGCAAGTTACGAGCAGTACTTC	CAISESLASYEQYF
TRBD1	TRBV5-4	.	16	TRBJ2-1	TGTGCCAGCAGCTTGGCCCCGGACAGGGCTTACAATGAGCAGTTCTTC	CASSLAPDRAYNEQFF
TRBD1	TRBV19	.	19	TRBJ1-3	TGTGCCAGTAGTGGATACCGGGACAGGCGGGGGTACTCTGGAAACACCATATATTTT	CASSGYRDRRGYSGNTIYF
.	TRBV7-9	.	17	TRBJ2-5	TGTGCCAGCAGCTTAGCGGTAACTAACGGAGCAAGGGAGACCCAGTACTTC	CASSLAVTNGARETQYF
TRBD1	TRBV3-1/TRBV3-2	.	13	TRBJ1-2	TGTGCCAGCAGCATACAGGGGGTGCAGGGCTACACCTTC	CASSIQGVQGYTF
TRBD1	TRBV7-2	.	18	TRBJ2-6	TGTGCCAGCACCCAGGTGGACAGGGTCGGATCTGGGGCCAACGTCCTGACTTTC	CASTQVDRVGSGANVLTF
TRBD2	TRBV5-4	.	16	TRBJ2-1	TGTGCCAGCAGCTCAGGGACTAGCGGGAGGGTCGATGAGCAGTTCTTC	CASSSGTSGRVDEQFF
TRBD1	TRBV6-5	.	12	TRBJ1-1	TGTGCCAGCAGTTACAGGGGGCATGAAGCTTTCTTT	CASSYRGHEAFF
TRBD1	TRBV19	.	16	TRBJ2-2	TGTGCCAGTAGTGCACAGACAGGGGGGCCCCCCGGGGAGCTGTTTTTT	CASSAQTGGPPGELFF
TRBD2	TRBV11-3	few	15	TRBJ2-3	TGTGCCAGCAGCTTGACTAGCGGGAGCACAGATACGCAGTATTTT	CASSLTSGSTDTQYF
.	TRBV5-4	.	16	TRBJ2-1	TGTGCCAGTACGAGGGTAATCCCTGGCTCCTACAATGAGCAGTTCTTC	CASTRVIPGSYNEQFF
.	TRBV28	.	13	TRBJ1-1	TGTGCCAGCCACGACAGACCGAACACTGAAGCTTTCTTT	CASHDRPNTEAFF
.	TRBV25-1	.	15	TRBJ1-2	TGTGCCAGCAGTGGACCAGGGCAGGAGTCGGGTGGCTACACCTTC	CASSGPGQESGGYTF
TRBD2	TRBV19	once	15	TRBJ2-5	TGTGCCAGTAGTCGGACTAGCGGGGGGGAGGAGACCCAGTACTTC	CASSRTSGGEETQYF
TRBD1	TRBV5-6	once	13	TRBJ1-2	TGTGCCAGCAGCATTACAGGGGTCTATGGCTACACCTTC	CASSITGVYGYTF
TRBD2	TRBV4-1	.	16	TRBJ2-7	TGCGCCAGCAGCCAACCCTCCTTGGGGGAGGGATACGAGCAGTACTTC	CASSQPSLGEGYEQYF
.	TRBV19	.	14	TRBJ1-6	TGTGCCAGTAGTATAGGGCAGAATAATTCACCCCTCCACTTT	CASSIGQNNSPLHF
.	TRBV10-2	.	14	TRBJ2-7	TGCGCCAGCAGTGAAATTGGACAACTCTACGAGCAGTACTTC	CASSEIGQLYEQYF
TRBD2	TRBV24-1	.	16	TRBJ2-1	TGTGCCACCAGTGGATATTCGGCGGGAGGGCACAATGAGCAGTTCTTC	CATSGYSAGGHNEQFF
TRBD2	TRBV18	.	18	TRBJ2-1	TGTGCCAGCTCACCGGCGGGGGTTGGACTAGCGGGGAGGAATGAGCAGTTCTTC	CASSPAGVGLAGRNEQFF
.	TRBV7-9	.	15	TRBJ1-6	TGTGCCAGCAGCACCCACAAGGAGTTTAATTCACCCCTCCACTTT	CASSTHKEFNSPLHF
.	TRBV19	few	14	TRBJ2-7	TGTGCCAGTAGCCCCTCAACGAAGGGGTTCCAGCAGTACTTC	CASSPSTKGFQQYF
TRBD2	TRBV7-3	.	18	TRBJ2-6	TGTGCCAGCAGCTTCTCGGGACTAGCGGCCTCTGGGGCCAACGTCCTGACTTTC	CASSFSGLAASGANVLTF
TRBD2	TRBV27	.	15	TRBJ2-5	TGTGCCAGCAGTTTGACCCTAGCGGTGTCAGAGACCCAGTACTTC	CASSLTLAVSETQYF
TRBD1	TRBV19	few	16	TRBJ2-3	TGTGCCAGTAGTATGCAGGGGGCCCTCTTCACAGATACGCAGTATTTT	CASSMQGALFTDTQYF
TRBD1	TRBV7-2	.	16	TRBJ1-4	TGTGCCAGCAGCCCGCACCCGGACAGGACTTATGAAAAACTGTTTTTT	CASSPHPDRTYEKLFF
TRBD2	TRBV12-5	.	17	TRBJ2-6	TGTGCTAGTGGTTTGGTAAGGGGAGGGACCGGGGCCAACGTCCTGACTTTC	CASGLVRGGTGANVLTF
TRBD1	TRBV4-1	.	17	TRBJ1-3	TGCGCCAGCAGCCCGCGGACAGGGGGCGCGGGAGGAAACACCATATATTTT	CASSPRTGGAGGNTIYF
.	TRBV11-2	once	17	TRBJ2-7	TGTGCCAGCAGCCTAACCTCTACAGGGGCGGGAACCTACGAGCAGTACTTC	CASSLTSTGAGTYEQYF
.	TRBV12-3/TRBV12-4	.	11	TRBJ2-3	TGTGCCAGCAGTGGTCTAGACACGCAGTATTTT	CASSGLDTQYF
.	TRBV2	.	12	TRBJ2-7	TGTGCCAGCAGAGACATCTCCTACGAGCAGTACTTC	CASRDISYEQYF
TRBD2	TRBV7-7	.	17	TRBJ2-2	TGTGCTAGCAGCGCGGGGGTTTGGGCTGAGAACACCGGGGAGCTGTTTTTT	CASSAGVWAENTGELFF
.	TRBV6-5	medium-sized	11	TRBJ1-1	TGTGCCAGCAGTTTCTACACTGAAGCTTTCTTT	CASSFYTEAFF
.	TRBV5-1	few	12	TRBJ2-7	TGCGCCAGCAGGGGCCTGTCCTACGAGCAGTACTTC	CASRGLSYEQYF
TRBD1	TRBV9	.	15	TRBJ2-7	TGTGCCAGCAGCGTAGGGGTGGGACAGGCTTCCGAGCAGTACTTC	CASSVGVGQASEQYF
.	TRBV6-2/TRBV6-3	few	15	TRBJ2-7	TGTGCCAGCAGTTACAACCGGGACACCGGGAAAGAGCAGTACTTC	CASSYNRDTGKEQYF
TRBD2	TRBV28	once	14	TRBJ2-1	TGTGCCAGCAACCCCGTAGCGGGGTACAATGAGCAGTTCTTC	CASNPVAGYNEQFF
.	TRBV19	.	17	TRBJ1-1	TGTGCCAGTAGTATCTGGGGTCAGTGGGGGCTTGACACTGAAGCTTTCTTT	CASSIWGQWGLDTEAFF
TRBD2	TRBV7-2	few	14	TRBJ2-7	TGTGCCAGCAGCTGGGGACTAGCGGGCTACGAGCAGTACTTC	CASSWGLAGYEQYF